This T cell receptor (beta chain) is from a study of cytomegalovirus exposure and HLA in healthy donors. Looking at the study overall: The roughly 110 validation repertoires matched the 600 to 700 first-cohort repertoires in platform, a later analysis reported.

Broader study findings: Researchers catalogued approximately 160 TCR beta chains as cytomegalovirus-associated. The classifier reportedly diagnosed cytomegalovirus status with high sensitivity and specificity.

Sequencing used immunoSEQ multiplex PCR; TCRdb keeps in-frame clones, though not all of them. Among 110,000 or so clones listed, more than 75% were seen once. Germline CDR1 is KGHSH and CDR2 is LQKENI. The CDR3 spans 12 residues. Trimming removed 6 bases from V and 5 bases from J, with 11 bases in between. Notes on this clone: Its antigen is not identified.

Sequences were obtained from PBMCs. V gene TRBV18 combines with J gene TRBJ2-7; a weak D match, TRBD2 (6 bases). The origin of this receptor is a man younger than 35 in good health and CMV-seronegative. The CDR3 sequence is CASSQGGDEQYF. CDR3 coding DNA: TGTGCCAGCTCCCAAGGAGGGGACGAGCAGTACTTC.